This T cell receptor beta chain was profiled in a study of graft-versus-host responses after intestinal transplantation. Sequencing was performed with immunoSEQ multiplex PCR; in TCRdb, only in-frame clones are kept and a portion is missing. The sample lists 80,000 to 100,000 clones, roughly 91% occurring once. This CDR3 comprises 16 residues. V lost 2 bases and J lost 2; bases outside the gene matches: 5. Germline-derived CDR1 and CDR2 are SGHNT and YYREEE (reference sequence). This clone was seen a single time. The antigen remains unidentified. Specimen: unstimulated CD4+ T cells sorted from spleen or lymph node cells, collected before transplant. The sequence derives from a human donor who was the organ donor for an intestinal transplant. The J gene is TRBJ2-1, the V gene TRBV5-4; 9 positions match TRBD2. CDR3 DNA: TGTGCCAGCAGCTTAGGAGCGGGGGGCACCTACAATGAGCAGTTCTTC. It translates to CASSLGAGGTYNEQFF.